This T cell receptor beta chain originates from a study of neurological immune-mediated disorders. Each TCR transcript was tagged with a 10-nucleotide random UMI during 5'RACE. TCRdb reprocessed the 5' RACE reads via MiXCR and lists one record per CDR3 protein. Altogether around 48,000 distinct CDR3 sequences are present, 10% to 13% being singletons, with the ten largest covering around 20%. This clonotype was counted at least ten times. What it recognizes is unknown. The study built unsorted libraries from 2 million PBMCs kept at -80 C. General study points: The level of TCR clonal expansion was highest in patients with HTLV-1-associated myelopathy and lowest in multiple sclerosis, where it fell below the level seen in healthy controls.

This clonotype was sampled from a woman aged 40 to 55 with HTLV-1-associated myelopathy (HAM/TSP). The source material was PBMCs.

The CDR3 DNA is TGCAGCGTTGCGGGGGGGGCCTACGAGCAGTACTTC. It yields the protein CSVAGGAYEQYF. This rearrangement joins TRBV29-1 to TRBJ2-7, with 8 bases identical to TRBD2. The ends lost 4 bases at V and 2 bases at J; junction bases unmatched: 1. The CDR3 spans 12 residues. Germline lookup yields CDR1 SQVTM and CDR2 ANQGSEA.